One and the same sample provided the 20 T cell receptor beta chains below, sequenced in a study of long-term antiretroviral therapy in people with HIV. Survey-level immunoSEQ v3.0 assays were run. Produced via immunoSEQ multiplex PCR; TCRdb's table is partial and in-frame only. Of about 43,000 clones listed, approximately 89% are singletons. The material was unsorted PBMCs, obtained 0.1 years before starting antiretroviral therapy. All receptors come from a woman in her fifties or sixties with HIV.

The chain combines TRBV6-5 with TRBJ1-1; D is unresolved. The CDR3 sequence is 11 residues long. CDR1 is MNHEY and CDR2 is SVGAGI in the germline V gene. Trimming removed 7 bases from V and 1 base from J, with 4 bases in between. In nucleotides, the CDR3 is TGTGCCAGCAACAGGAACACTGAAGCTTTCTTT. As protein: CASNRNTEAFF.

The rearrangement uses TRBV27 and TRBJ2-3, with 12 bases fitting TRBD2. CDR1 is MNHEY and CDR2 is SMNVEV in the germline V gene (reference sequence). The trim removed 3 bases at V and 11 bases at J, leaving 3 bases unmatched. This CDR3 is built from 13 residues. CDR3 protein: CASSFLAGGEQYF. The CDR3, as DNA: TGTGCCAGCAGTTTCCTAGCGGGGGGGGAGCAGTATTTT.

This chain links TRBV27 with TRBJ1-2, with 12 bases that match TRBD1. CDR1 is MNHEY and CDR2 is SMNVEV in the germline V gene (reference sequence). J lost 1 base, V lost 5 bases, and 11 bases had no gene match. CDR3 size: 18 residues. The CDR3 protein is CASSTTSGTGGVNYGYTF. The DNA for the CDR3 is TGTGCCAGCAGTACCACATCCGGGACAGGGGGCGTTAACTATGGCTACACCTTC.

The chain uses TRBV11-3 and TRBJ1-5, with D tentatively TRBD1 (6 bases). The length of the CDR3 is 13 residues. The V end was cut by 6 bases, the J end by 5 bases, with 11 bases between. CDR1 is SGHNT, CDR2 YENEEA, per germline. The CDR3 spells CASRNRQDQPQHF. The CDR3 nucleotides read TGTGCCAGCAGGAACAGACAGGATCAGCCCCAGCATTTT.

The chain uses TRBV2 and TRBJ1-1; a weak D match, TRBD1 (5 bases). The CDR3 length is 17 residues. Germline CDR1 reads SNHLY; CDR2 reads FYNNEI. V shed 10 bases and J shed 1 base, with 25 bases lying between them. CDR3 nucleotide sequence: TGTGCCACCCGCGGTTGGGGGAATAACAGAGCGAACACTGAAGCTTTCTTT. Protein: CATRGWGNNRANTEAFF.

In this sample, this clone turned up a few times. The genes are TRBV7-2 and TRBJ1-1; tentatively, D is TRBD1 (5 bases). Trimming left V 0 bases short and J 3 bases short, with 11 bases between. CDR1 is SGHTA and CDR2 is FQGNSA in the germline V gene. This CDR3 has 15 residues. DNA of the CDR3: TGTGCCAGCAGCTTAGCAGGGGATCCCGACACTGAAGCTTTCTTT. Translation gives CASSLAGDPDTEAFF.

V usage is TRBV19 and J usage is TRBJ1-6; the D is unclear. Trimming took 6 bases from V and 7 from J, leaving 22 bases between them. CDR3 length: 17 amino acids. CDR1 LNHDA and CDR2 SQIVND come from the germline V gene (reference sequence). The CDR3 protein is CASRASSRDSRNSPLHF. DNA of the CDR3: TGTGCCAGTAGAGCGAGCAGTCGGGATTCCCGAAATTCACCCCTCCACTTT. The full variable domain, in which reference TRBV19 and TRBJ1-6 provide the parts outside the CDR3, is DGGITQSPKYLFRKEGQNVTLSCEQNLNHDAMYWYRQDPGQGLRLIYYSQIVNDFQKGDIAEGYSVSREKKESFPLTVTSAQKNPTAFYLCASRASSRDSRNSPLHFGNGTRLTVT.

The chain joins TRBV5-6 to TRBJ2-3, with D perhaps TRBD2 (6 bases). The V end lost 0 bases, the J end lost 10 bases, and 15 bases lay between the germline ends. This CDR3 is built from 14 residues. The V gene's germline CDR1 is SGHDT and CDR2 YYEEEE. CDR3 DNA: TGTGCCAGCAGCTTGGGCGGGACCACCCAGTCGCAGTATTTT. As protein: CASSLGGTTQSQYF.

V usage is TRBV6-1 and J usage is TRBJ2-3; D uncertain. The CDR3 consists of 14 residues. Germline values: CDR1 MNHNS, CDR2 SASEGT. Between the trimmed V and J ends, which lost 5 bases and 1 base, there was a span of 10 bases. The CDR3 protein is CASSHPTGTDTQYF. CDR3 nucleotide sequence: TGTGCCAGCAGTCACCCTACCGGCACAGATACGCAGTATTTT.

V gene TRBV5-1 combines with J gene TRBJ2-6; D perhaps matches TRBD2 (6 bases). From germline, CDR1 is SGHRS and CDR2 YFSETQ. This CDR3 is 16 amino acids long. V was trimmed by 1 base and J by 2 bases, leaving 10 bases between them. For the CDR3, the DNA is TGCGCCAGCAGCTTGAGTGGAGGGGCTGGGGCCAACGTCCTGACTTTC. Translated, it gives CASSLSGGAGANVLTF.

The rearrangement links TRBV10-3 to TRBJ2-7, with D possibly matching TRBD2 (7 bases). The germline CDR1 and CDR2 sequences are ENHRY and SYGVKD. Trimming pared 5 bases from V and 5 bases from J, leaving 16 bases between. The CDR3 extends over 14 amino acids. CDR3 loop: CAISLEGGPDEQYF. DNA for the CDR3: TGTGCCATCAGTTTAGAGGGGGGGCCGGACGAGCAGTACTTC.

The chain has TRBV5-1 and TRBJ1-1; D is uncertain. CDR3 length equals 15 residues. Trimming left V 0 bases short and J 5 bases short, with 14 bases between. Germline V CDR1 and CDR2: SGHRS, YFSETQ. CDR3 in DNA: TGCGCCAGCAGCTTGGCCGCTGGGCCCGAAACTGAAGCTTTCTTT. Its translation is CASSLAAGPETEAFF.

V usage is TRBV6-6 and J usage is TRBJ2-7; 7 positions agree with TRBD1. The junction had 10 bases not matched to a gene; V was cut back by 5 bases and J by 3 bases. The CDR3 runs 15 residues. Per germline, CDR1 MNHNY and CDR2 SVGAGI (reference sequence). The CDR3, as DNA: TGTGCCAGCAGTCCAAGGGACAGAGCAATCTACGAGCAGTACTTC. Translated, it gives CASSPRDRAIYEQYF.

The chain is built from TRBV7-6 and TRBJ1-2, with D maybe TRBD1 (5 bases). The CDR3 runs to 13 residues. CDR1 and CDR2 (germline): SGHVS, FNYEAQ. Deletions cut 5 bases from V and 4 bases from J, with 11 bases between. CDR3 in DNA: TGTGCCAGCAGCCCCCGGGACGGCTATGGCTACACCTTC. As protein: CASSPRDGYGYTF.

The chain has TRBV6-5 and TRBJ2-1; D is uncertain. The germline CDR1 and CDR2 sequences are MNHEY and SVGAGI. V was cut by 5 bases and J by 5 bases, with 4 bases left in between. This CDR3 is 11 amino acids long. DNA of the CDR3: TGTGCCAGCAGTCAAAACAATGAGCAGTTCTTC. Translated: CASSQNNEQFF.

This rearrangement joins TRBV15 to TRBJ1-2, with D possibly being TRBD1 (6 bases). The CDR3 has 12 amino acids. Germline-derived CDR1 and CDR2 are LNHNV and YYDKDF (reference sequence). The ends were cut back, 4 bases at V and 8 bases at J, with 11 bases in the middle. CDR3: CATSTRGSGYTF. In DNA, the CDR3 is TGTGCCACCAGCACCAGGGGTTCCGGCTACACCTTC.

This clone appeared a single time. This chain links TRBV15 with TRBJ2-7; maybe TRBD2 (6 bases). CDR3 length: 15 amino acids. Germline CDR1 LNHNV, CDR2 YYDKDF (reference sequence). With 2 bases removed from V and 4 bases from J, the gap between germline ends came to 15 bases. Here the CDR3 DNA reads TGTGCCACCAGCAGACCGAGAAGCGGGCCATACGAGCAGTACTTC. It encodes CATSRPRSGPYEQYF.

The CDR3, as DNA: TGTGCCAGCAGCTTATCCTCCTTCGACACAGATACGCAGTATTTT. It translates to CASSLSSFDTDTQYF. The rearrangement joins TRBV7-2 to TRBJ2-3; unclear D gene. Germline CDR1 and CDR2: SGHTA and FQGNSA. This CDR3 contains 15 residues. The V end lost 2 bases, the J end lost 2 bases, and 11 bases lay between the germline ends.

This chain joins TRBV7-9 and TRBJ1-5; D might be TRBD1 (6 bases). This CDR3 is 14 amino acids long. The germline gives CDR1 SEHNR, CDR2 FQNEAQ (reference sequence). Deletions cut 5 bases from V and 9 bases from J, with 17 bases between. This CDR3 reads CASSRDTGIRPQHF. The CDR3 nucleotides read TGTGCCAGCAGCCGTGATACAGGGATTCGGCCCCAGCATTTT.

This chain links TRBV19 with TRBJ2-3, with TRBD2 matching 13 bases. This CDR3 is 15 amino acids long. Germline CDR1 LNHDA, CDR2 SQIVND (reference sequence). J lost 4 bases, V lost 6 bases, and 4 bases had no gene match. The CDR3 protein is CASRAGTSGADTQYF. Here the CDR3 DNA reads TGTGCCAGTAGGGCCGGGACTAGCGGGGCAGATACGCAGTATTTT.